This T cell receptor beta chain emerged from a study of T cell responses to AZD1222 COVID-19 vaccine. Study summary: Pooled together were second doses at about 4 or about 12 weeks.

Repertoires were generated with immunoSEQ multiplex PCR, while TCRdb's copy carries only in-frame clones and drops some. In the table there are around 99,000 clones, around 87% of which are singletons. General study findings and limits: Variant regions that are unmutated are reportedly the target of nearly half of spike-specific TCRs. A rise in Spike-specific TCR breadth and depth followed two AZD1222 doses. Only six people who got AZD1222 tested seropositive at baseline.

Only one count was recorded for this clone. Its antigen is still unknown. Material: peripheral blood, obtained on day 0 of AZD1222 vaccination. The sequence derives from an adult in good health.

CDR3 in amino acids: CASRVRDRLSEQYF. In nucleotides, the CDR3 is TGTGCCAGCAGGGTCCGGGACAGGCTTTCGGAGCAGTACTTC. This chain links TRBV28 with TRBJ2-7, with 8 bases lining up with TRBD1. This CDR3 contains 14 residues. Germline V gene lookup returns CDR1 MDHEN and CDR2 SYDVKM. Trimming removed 6 bases from V and 7 bases from J; junction bases left unmatched: 11.